This T cell receptor (beta chain) was identified during a study of identical twins. One entry per CDR3 protein, called by TCRdb with MiXCR from the 5' RACE reads. The sample shows 200,000 to 250,000 distinct CDR3 sequences, approximately 12% of them seen only once. This CDR3 region has 15 residues. From germline, CDR1 is KGHDR and CDR2 SFDVKD. V shed 3 bases, J shed 1 base, and the junction held 3 bases outside the gene matches. Study-level points and caveats: Conclusions relied on cross-sectional statistical analysis, not following the same donors. Out-of-frame alpha sequences shared between twins exhibited an excess of low generation probability.

This clonotype was observed many times. Its antigen is not known. This sample also belongs to another study, concerning yellow fever vaccine responses in identical twins.

Sequencing was performed on memory (CD45RO+) T cells sorted from blood. The chain employs TRBV24-1 and TRBJ2-5, with 8 positions matching TRBD1. This sequence originates from a young woman in good health. The CDR3 DNA reads as TGTGCCACCAGTGATGTGGACAGGGCCCAAGAGACCCAGTACTTC. It yields the protein CATSDVDRAQETQYF.